This T cell receptor beta chain was identified in a study of Ad26.COV2.S vaccination and SARS-CoV-2 variants. Study results and caveats: Similar non-spike TCR breadth was observed in recipients of vaccine and of placebo.

Turning to this clone: Antigen: not known.

This CDR3 contains 16 residues. The table came from immunoSEQ multiplex PCR; TCRdb's copy has only in-frame clones and leaves some out. The sample consists of 500,000 or so clones, roughly nine tenths of them appearing once. Treatment of the sample: roughly 20 received Ad26.COV2.S at low or high dose, single or two shots; about 5 received placebo; per-sample allocation not given. Sampling occurred on day 63 after the first vaccine or placebo injection. The receptor comes from a person between 18 and 65 years old who received the Ad26.COV2.S COVID-19 vaccine or a placebo. The material was peripheral blood, obtained in a trial of Ad26.COV2.S vaccine versus placebo. This sequence joins TRBV1 and TRBJ2-1; the table's TRBD2 call for D was not verified on the DNA. TRBV1 is given as a pseudogene. CDR3 in amino acids: CTSSQDLQGGRTEQFF. The CDR3 coding sequence is TGCACCAGCAGCCAAGATCTGCAGGGAGGGAGGACTGAGCAGTTCTTC.